The 27 T cell receptor beta chains reported below all come from one sample, sequenced in a study of blood T cell repertoires in COVID-19. Libraries were prepared by immunoSEQ multiplex PCR; TCRdb keeps only in-frame clonotypes and omits some of them. Of about 72,000 clones listed, 80% to 95% were seen once; the top ten hold roughly 5%. Sequenced material: peripheral blood. These receptor sequences come from a woman aged 60 to 75 with active COVID-19.

The J gene is TRBJ1-5, the V gene TRBV29-1; weak D call: TRBD1 (5 bases). The CDR3 covers 13 residues. Germline V gene data show CDR1 as SQVTM and CDR2 as ANQGSEA. Between the trimmed V and J ends, which lost 4 bases and 2 bases, there was a span of 9 bases. This CDR3 is CSVGPGGNQPQHF. Written as DNA, the CDR3 is TGCAGCGTTGGTCCGGGGGGCAATCAGCCCCAGCATTTT. Complete variable domain (other parts from reference TRBV29-1 and TRBJ1-5): SAVISQKPSRDICQRGTSLTIQCQVDSQVTMMFWYRQQPGQSLTLIATANQGSEATYESGFVIDKFPISRPNLTFSTLTVSNMSPEDSSIYLCSVGPGGNQPQHFGDGTRLSIL.

The V call is TRBV28, the J call TRBJ1-3; 7 positions agree with TRBD1. Germline V gene data show CDR1 as MDHEN and CDR2 as SYDVKM. CDR3 length: 17 residues. With V trimmed by 6 bases and J by 0 bases, 11 bases remained unmatched. The chain's CDR3 is CASSQGQDVLSGNTIYF. The CDR3, as DNA: TGTGCCAGCAGCCAAGGACAGGACGTCCTCTCTGGAAACACCATATATTTT.

This clone has just one count. The chain links TRBV30 to TRBJ1-5; 9 nucleotides align to TRBD1. J was trimmed by 0 bases and V by 2 bases; bases with no gene match: 5. This CDR3 is built from 16 residues. The germline V gene has CDR1 GTSNPN and CDR2 SVGIG (reference sequence). CDR3 loop: CAWSTGGPYSNQPQHF. CDR3 bases: TGTGCCTGGAGTACAGGGGGCCCTTATAGCAATCAGCCCCAGCATTTT.

V gene TRBV5-1 combines with J gene TRBJ2-7; 14 nucleotides align to TRBD2. Germline V lookup: CDR1 SGHRS, CDR2 YFSETQ. CDR3 length: 13 residues. V was pared by 7 bases and J by 3 bases, with 0 bases of the junction left unmatched. The CDR3 loop is CASGLAGGYEQYF. Written as DNA, the CDR3 is TGCGCCAGCGGACTAGCGGGAGGCTACGAGCAGTACTTC. The full variable domain, its missing parts supplied by reference TRBV5-1 and TRBJ2-7, is KAGVTQTPRYLIKTRGQQVTLSCSPISGHRSVSWYQQTPGQGLQFLFEYFSETQRNKGNFPGRFSGRQFSNSRSEMNVSTLELGDSALYLCASGLAGGYEQYFGPGTRLTVT.

CDR3 amino acids: CATSDPGQGGTQYF. Written as DNA, the CDR3 is TGTGCCACCAGTGATCCAGGACAGGGGGGTACGCAGTATTTT. V usage is TRBV24-1 and J usage is TRBJ2-3; 10 bases agree with TRBD1. Trimming cost V 3 bases and J 8 bases; bases outside gene matches: 4. This CDR3 spans 14 amino acids. CDR1 and CDR2 (germline): KGHDR, SFDVKD.

The CDR3 sequence: CASSGRFGSSYNEQFF. The CDR3 coding sequence is TGTGCCAGCAGTGGTCGATTCGGGAGCTCCTACAATGAGCAGTTCTTC. V gene TRBV6-4 combines with J gene TRBJ2-1; possibly TRBD2 for D (6 bases). Trimming cost V 4 bases and J 0 bases, with 13 bases left between them. The germline V gene has CDR1 MRHNA and CDR2 SNTAGT. This CDR3 is built from 16 residues.

The chain is built from TRBV7-6 and TRBJ2-5; 7 nucleotides match TRBD1. CDR3 length equals 15 residues. Germline-derived CDR1 and CDR2 are SGHVS and FNYEAQ. The ends lost 7 bases at V and 2 bases at J; junction bases unmatched: 10. CDR3 loop: CASTLRPGQQETQYF. CDR3 in DNA: TGTGCCAGCACCCTACGACCGGGACAGCAAGAGACCCAGTACTTC.

This clone was found a few times. This chain joins TRBV7-9 and TRBJ2-2, with D maybe TRBD1 (6 bases). Germline V lookup: CDR1 SEHNR, CDR2 FQNEAQ (reference sequence). The V end was cut by 5 bases, the J end by 4 bases, with 17 bases between. This CDR3 comprises 16 residues. CDR3 in amino acids: CASSTQPQGGTGELFF. Written as DNA, the CDR3 is TGTGCCAGCAGCACCCAGCCCCAAGGGGGCACCGGGGAGCTGTTTTTT. The whole variable domain, remainder taken from reference TRBV7-9 and TRBJ2-2, is DTGVSQNPRHKITKRGQNVTFRCDPISEHNRLYWYRQTLGQGPEFLTYFQNEAQLEKSRLLSDRFSAERPKGSFSTLEIQRTEQGDSAMYLCASSTQPQGGTGELFFGEGSRLTVL.

J is TRBJ1-4 and V is TRBV2; D possibly corresponds to TRBD1 (6 bases). Deletions cut 1 base from V and 2 bases from J, with 20 bases between. Germline-derived CDR1 and CDR2 are SNHLY and FYNNEI. The CDR3 loop spans 19 amino acids. The CDR3 spells CASSEDPPGAIATNEKLFF. CDR3 in DNA: TGTGCCAGCAGTGAAGACCCCCCAGGGGCCATTGCTACTAATGAAAAACTGTTTTTT. Full variable domain (rest looked up from reference TRBV2 and TRBJ1-4): EPEVTQTPSHQVTQMGQEVILRCVPISNHLYFYWYRQILGQKVEFLVSFYNNEISEKSEIFDDQFSVERPDGSNFTLKIRSTKLEDSAMYFCASSEDPPGAIATNEKLFFGSGTQLSVL.

V usage is TRBV24-1 and J usage is TRBJ2-7, with 12 bases lining up with TRBD2. The V gene's germline CDR1 is KGHDR and CDR2 SFDVKD. The CDR3 contains 19 residues. After removal of 0 bases from V and 5 bases from J, the junction contained 13 bases not matched to a gene. As DNA, the CDR3 is TGTGCCACCAGTGATTTGGGGCTAGCGGGAGGGAGAGTAAAGGACGAGCAGTACTTC. Translating gives CATSDLGLAGGRVKDEQYF.

The chain's CDR3 is CASSLGLAGYEADTQYF. CDR3 DNA sequence: TGTGCCAGCAGCTTAGGACTAGCGGGATATGAGGCAGATACGCAGTATTTT. The chain combines TRBV5-6 with TRBJ2-3; 12 bases match TRBD2. CDR1 is SGHDT and CDR2 is YYEEEE in the germline V gene. Trimming cost V 2 bases and J 4 bases; bases outside gene matches: 8. The CDR3 is 17 residues long.

The chain combines TRBV6-6 with TRBJ2-7; 11 bases are a match to TRBD2. The CDR3 has 13 residues. Trimming cost V 6 bases and J 5 bases; bases outside gene matches: 3. Germline values: CDR1 MNHNY, CDR2 SVGAGI (reference sequence). DNA for the CDR3: TGTGCCAGCAGCCCTAGCGGGAGGCACGAGCAGTACTTC. Protein sequence: CASSPSGRHEQYF.

CDR3 amino acids: CATSDPGQGSYEQYF. The CDR3, as DNA: TGTGCCACCAGTGATCCGGGACAAGGCTCCTACGAGCAGTACTTC. The J gene is TRBJ2-7, the V gene TRBV24-1, with D perhaps matching TRBD1 (6 bases). V dropped 3 bases and J dropped 0 bases, with 11 bases sitting between them. The germline gives CDR1 KGHDR, CDR2 SFDVKD. CDR3 length: 15 amino acids.

V gene TRBV7-2 combines with J gene TRBJ2-3; 7 bases fit TRBD2. Germline CDR1 and CDR2: SGHTA and FQGNSA. This CDR3 is 17 amino acids long. The ends lost 5 bases at V and 5 bases at J; junction bases unmatched: 16. The CDR3 DNA sequence: TGTGCCAGCAGCCAACCTGTCCGGGCGGGAGTTGTAGATACGCAGTATTTT. Residues: CASSQPVRAGVVDTQYF.

The genes are TRBV3-1 (or the pseudogene TRBV3-2) and TRBJ2-3, with TRBD2 as a possible D gene (5 bases). This CDR3 has 15 amino acids. V lost 4 bases and J 0 bases, leaving 11 bases between the germline ends. The germline V gene has CDR1 LGHDT and CDR2 YNNKEL (reference sequence). The CDR3 DNA follows: TGTGCCAGCAGCCCGACACTAGGCAGCACAGATACGCAGTATTTT. Translating it yields CASSPTLGSTDTQYF.

This chain uses TRBV2 with TRBJ1-2, with TRBD1 as a possible D gene (6 bases). The CDR3 has 15 residues. The germline V and J ends were trimmed by 11 bases and 8 bases, with 27 bases remaining between them. Germline-derived CDR1 and CDR2 are SNHLY and FYNNEI. The DNA for the CDR3 is TGTGCCGGAAGCCGGGACGTCGAGGGAGACAGGGGCTACACCTTC. Translated, it gives CAGSRDVEGDRGYTF.

The J gene is TRBJ2-5, the V gene TRBV19, with 7 bases fitting TRBD2. In germline, CDR1 is LNHDA, CDR2 SQIVND (reference sequence). This CDR3 is built from 15 residues. The J segment lost 0 bases and the V segment lost 2 bases, leaving 3 bases of the junction unmatched. CDR3 sequence: CASSILAGYQETQYF. CDR3 nucleotides: TGTGCCAGTAGTATATTAGCGGGTTACCAAGAGACCCAGTACTTC.

This clone showed up just once. The chain links TRBV5-1 to TRBJ1-2; D is perhaps TRBD1 (6 bases). The CDR3 spans 14 residues. V was pared by 0 bases and J by 4 bases, with 10 bases between. Germline V gene data show CDR1 as SGHRS and CDR2 as YFSETQ. This CDR3 is CASSLEGGSYGYTF. The DNA of the CDR3 is TGCGCCAGCAGCTTGGAAGGGGGTAGCTATGGCTACACCTTC. Combining the CDR3 with reference TRBV5-1 and TRBJ1-2 gives the whole variable domain KAGVTQTPRYLIKTRGQQVTLSCSPISGHRSVSWYQQTPGQGLQFLFEYFSETQRNKGNFPGRFSGRQFSNSRSEMNVSTLELGDSALYLCASSLEGGSYGYTFGSGTRLTVV.

The chain uses TRBV7-7 and TRBJ2-1; 7 positions match TRBD2. The ends lost 3 bases at V and 5 bases at J; junction bases unmatched: 10. The germline V gene has CDR1 SSHAT and CDR2 FNYEAQ (reference sequence). The length of the CDR3 is 16 residues. The CDR3 region is CASSLGASGPNNEQFF. Here the CDR3 DNA reads TGTGCCAGCAGCTTGGGCGCTAGCGGACCAAACAATGAGCAGTTCTTC.

The chain employs TRBV15 and TRBJ2-1; 10 nucleotides align to TRBD2. In germline, CDR1 is LNHNV, CDR2 YYDKDF (reference sequence). The CDR3 runs 17 residues. Trimming at V came to 0 bases and at J to 8 bases, leaving 10 bases not matched to a gene. The CDR3 DNA follows: TGTGCCACCAGCAGAGAAAGTGGCCTAGCGGGAGCCGATGAGCAGTTCTTC. This gives the protein CATSRESGLAGADEQFF.

This clone was seen just once. The chain couples TRBV12-3 or TRBV12-4 to TRBJ2-1, with 9 bases identical to TRBD2. This CDR3 is built from 13 residues. The V and J ends lost 6 bases and 6 bases, in that order; junction bases with no gene match: 3. CDR3 sequence (DNA): TGTGCCAGCAGGATGACTAGCGGCAATGAGCAGTTCTTC. It encodes CASRMTSGNEQFF.

V and J are TRBV10-3 and TRBJ1-2; possibly TRBD1 for D (6 bases). The CDR3 runs 14 residues. The ends were cut back, 2 bases at V and 7 bases at J, with 14 bases in the middle. CDR1 ENHRY and CDR2 SYGVKD come from the germline V gene. The CDR3 spells CAISEKGQLSGYTF. The CDR3 DNA sequence: TGTGCCATCAGTGAGAAAGGACAGCTCTCTGGCTACACCTTC.

The gene calls are TRBV25-1 and TRBJ1-5; D unclear. Trimming took off 5 bases at V and 0 bases at J, with 5 bases between the two ends. The CDR3 consists of 13 residues. The germline V gene has CDR1 MGHDK and CDR2 SYGVNS. CDR3 residues: CASSRYSNQPQHF. As DNA, the CDR3 is TGTGCCAGCAGTCGGTATAGCAATCAGCCCCAGCATTTT.

The chain couples TRBV20-1 to TRBJ2-1; 10 bases line up with TRBD2. Germline V CDR1 and CDR2: DFQATT, SNEGSKA (reference sequence). CDR3 length: 15 residues. Losses at the gene ends were 3 bases for V and 9 bases for J; bases not matched to a gene: 11. As DNA, the CDR3 is TGCAGTGCTAGTTCGGCTAGCGGGAGAGTAGGTGAGCAGTTCTTC. It is translated as CSASSASGRVGEQFF.

V usage is TRBV14 and J usage is TRBJ2-7; TRBD2 agrees at 12 bases. The CDR3 has 16 residues. The germline gives CDR1 SGHDN, CDR2 FVKESK. After removal of 4 bases from V and 2 bases from J, the junction contained 6 bases not matched to a gene. The CDR3 bases are TGTGCCAGCAGCCGACAAGGACTAGCGGGAACCTACGAGCAGTACTTC. It translates to CASSRQGLAGTYEQYF.

This clone was found once. The V gene is TRBV2, the J gene TRBJ2-1; a possible D gene is TRBD1 (6 bases). CDR3 length: 16 amino acids. Per the germline V gene, CDR1 is SNHLY and CDR2 is FYNNEI. Trimming stripped 2 bases from V and 5 bases from J, with 16 bases between. As DNA, the CDR3 is TGTGCCAGCAGTGAATTTGCAGGGGTAATTCACAATGAGCAGTTCTTC. Its translation: CASSEFAGVIHNEQFF. The full variable domain, in which reference TRBV2 and TRBJ2-1 provide the parts outside the CDR3, is EPEVTQTPSHQVTQMGQEVILRCVPISNHLYFYWYRQILGQKVEFLVSFYNNEISEKSEIFDDQFSVERPDGSNFTLKIRSTKLEDSAMYFCASSEFAGVIHNEQFFGPGTRLTVL.

The chain combines TRBV5-5 with TRBJ2-3, with D perhaps matching TRBD2 (6 bases). The V end lost 4 bases, the J end lost 0 bases, and 9 bases lay between the germline ends. The CDR3 covers 14 residues. Germline V lookup: CDR1 SGHKS, CDR2 YYEKEE (reference sequence). CDR3 sequence (DNA): TGTGCCAGCAGCGTCGGGAGCAGCACAGATACGCAGTATTTT. This sequence encodes CASSVGSSTDTQYF.